The rows below give T cell receptor beta chains drawn from one sample of a study of shared clonotypes between healthy human individuals. The protocol was immunoSEQ multiplex PCR, while the TCRdb copy is restricted to in-frame clones and leaves out a portion. The table shows 300,000 to 400,000 clones, with around 74% occurring only once. Sequencing was performed on memory CD4+ T cells sorted from blood. The receptors originated from a man in his thirties or forties in good health. Both conserved end residues are trimmed from each CDR3. Only part of the rows carry a size: once, few, many, or a class if the clone is expanded.

J	V	size	CDR3
TRBJ2-7	TRBV29-1	NA	SLSAEQY
TRBJ1-2	TRBV2	few	ASSDELGGYT
TRBJ2-7	TRBV5-4	NA	ASSLDRVGEQY
TRBJ2-5	TRBV4-2	once	ASSQKAGGEETQY
TRBJ2-6	TRBV27	NA	ASSREGSGANVLT
TRBJ2-3	TRBV2	few	ASIAELTDTQY
TRBJ1-2	TRBV6-4	few	ASSKDRNYGYT
TRBJ2-7	TRBV11-2	NA	ASSLGSTAVYEQY
TRBJ1-5	TRBV6-6	NA	ASSRDRGMDQPQH
TRBJ2-7	TRBV18	NA	ASSRSGSSYEQY
TRBJ2-3	TRBV29-1	NA	SVGGLADRASTDTQY
TRBJ1-1	TRBV30	NA	AWSVRGGTEAF
TRBJ1-4	TRBV6-1	many	ASSEGTWGINEKLF
TRBJ2-7	TRBV6-1	NA	ASNRALAYEQY
TRBJ2-2	TRBV5-6	NA	ASSLITGELF
TRBJ2-2	TRBV9	NA	ASSVGREGTGGELF
TRBJ2-1	TRBV7-9	NA	ASSQPQGIKF
TRBJ2-7	TRBV28	NA	ASSFGSYEQY
TRBJ2-1	TRBV2	once	ASSPLAGGLGEQF
TRBJ1-1	TRBV10-3	once	AISEAGSRNTEAF
TRBJ2-1	TRBV7-2	NA	ASSDRGRAKQF
TRBJ2-5	TRBV4-2	few	ASSQGGGAGPETQY
TRBJ2-1	TRBV18	NA	ASSPPKGSYNEQF
TRBJ2-1	TRBV30	NA	AWSVGRGEQF
TRBJ2-1	TRBV2	NA	ASSARMGRGQF
TRBJ2-7	TRBV11-2	NA	ASSLDRFGEQY
TRBJ2-1	TRBV7-9	NA	ASSFSSEQF
TRBJ2-3	TRBV11-2	NA	ASSLVVLASGRGARTQY
TRBJ1-2	TRBV28	NA	ASSSPAKYGYT
TRBJ1-4	TRBV29-1	NA	SVEGAQREKLF
TRBJ2-7	TRBV5-1	NA	ASRVGQGYEQY
TRBJ1-2	TRBV29-1	many	SVEVLSLDRQSDGYT
TRBJ2-3	TRBV7-2	NA	ASSLEVVVTQY
TRBJ2-3	TRBV2	NA	ASNRGPGLGTDTQY
TRBJ2-7	TRBV12-5	NA	ASGRGDIYYEQY
TRBJ2-5	TRBV4-1	NA	ASSQAGRSRTQY
TRBJ1-2	TRBV30	NA	AWSADGGKNGYT
TRBJ2-1	TRBV29-1	NA	SVERRDRPLAGAYNEQF
TRBJ2-5	TRBV25-1	NA	ASSEAGGRETQY
TRBJ2-5	TRBV28	NA	ASSSAQGIQETQY